A selection of T cell receptor beta chains follows, all from one sample in a study of spatial heterogeneity in lung cancer. Via MiXCR, TCRdb re-called the 5' RACE reads, giving one row per CDR3 protein. The profile shows around 4,000 distinct CDR3 sequences, 10% to 14% of them singletons. Sequencing was performed on lung tumor tissue, taken at surgery. The receptors were sampled from a male donor with early-stage non-small cell lung cancer. The CDR3 runs from the conserved cysteine through the conserved F or W. D genes are given only for firm matches. Expanded clones get a size class; other rows say once, few or many, or leave the size out.

medium-sized	TRBV19	TRBJ1-1	NA	TGTGCCAGTAGTGGTCGGTGGGATCTGAACACTGAAGCTTTCTTT	CASSGRWDLNTEAFF
NA	TRBV18	TRBJ1-2	TRBD1	TGTGCCAGCTCACCCCAGACAGGGACTGGCTACACCTTC	CASSPQTGTGYTF
NA	TRBV27	TRBJ2-3	NA	TGTGCCAGCAGTTTCCAGGGAAGAAGCACAGATACGCAGTATTTT	CASSFQGRSTDTQYF
medium-sized	TRBV6-6	TRBJ2-3	TRBD2	TGTGCCAGCAGACCGACTCAAGCGGGAAGTGATACGCAGTATTTT	CASRPTQAGSDTQYF
NA	TRBV10-2	TRBJ1-6	TRBD1	TGCGCCAGCAGCCGGGACAGCCGAAACTCACCCCTCCACTTT	CASSRDSRNSPLHF
NA	TRBV29-1	TRBJ2-5	NA	TGCAGCGTTAACGACGAAGAGACCCAGTACTTC	CSVNDEETQYF
NA	TRBV28	TRBJ2-3	NA	TGTGCCAGCAGTTTAGCTAACACAGATACGCAGTATTTT	CASSLANTDTQYF
few	TRBV29-1	TRBJ1-1	NA	TGCAGCGTTGTGGCTACCAACACTGAAGCTTTCTTT	CSVVATNTEAFF
medium-sized	TRBV20-1	TRBJ2-4	NA	TGCAGTGCTAGTGGGGTGTATCAAGGCCGACTTCTAGCCAAAAACATTCAGTACTTC	CSASGVYQGRLLAKNIQYF
medium-sized	TRBV5-4	TRBJ1-2	NA	TGTGCCAGCAGACAAACAGGCTTACCTGGCTACACCTTC	CASRQTGLPGYTF
NA	TRBV2	TRBJ2-2	NA	TGTGCCAGCACTTTTACACAGGGGAACACCGGGGAGCTGTTTTTT	CASTFTQGNTGELFF
NA	TRBV4-2	TRBJ2-3	TRBD2	TGTGCCAGCAGCCAAGAGAGCCTAGCGGGGAACGCGGCAGATACGCAGTATTTT	CASSQESLAGNAADTQYF
NA	TRBV12-3/TRBV12-4	TRBJ2-3	NA	TGTGCCAGCAGTTTGGGACATCCTCGCACAGATACGCAGTATTTT	CASSLGHPRTDTQYF
NA	TRBV7-9	TRBJ1-5	NA	TGTGCCAGCAGCTTGGGAACCGATCAGCCCCAGCATTTT	CASSLGTDQPQHF
few	TRBV18	TRBJ2-3	TRBD2	TGTGCCAGCTCAATAGCGGGGCCTAGCACAGATACGCAGTATTTT	CASSIAGPSTDTQYF
NA	TRBV19	TRBJ1-1	NA	TGTGCCAGTAGGACGGAAATGAACACTGAAGCTTTCTTT	CASRTEMNTEAFF
NA	TRBV20-1	TRBJ1-1	NA	TGCAGTGCTAAAATACGGTCTGAAGCTTTCTTT	CSAKIRSEAFF
NA	TRBV12-3/TRBV12-4	TRBJ1-2	NA	TGTGCCAGCAGTTTTGTCAGGAACTATGGCTACACCTTC	CASSFVRNYGYTF
medium-sized	TRBV20-1	TRBJ1-2	NA	TGCAGTGCTTATTCCACAGCTAACTATGGCTACACCTTC	CSAYSTANYGYTF
few	TRBV12-3/TRBV12-4	TRBJ2-1	TRBD2	TGTGCCAGCAGCTCTGGCAGCGGGGGGGCCGATGAGCAGTTCTTC	CASSSGSGGADEQFF
medium-sized	TRBV21-1	TRBJ2-3	NA	TGTGCCAGCAGGAAACTCGCTAGCACAGATACGCAGTATTTT	CASRKLASTDTQYF
NA	TRBV7-6	TRBJ1-1	NA	TGTGCCAGCAGCTTAGAGGAGGGGAACACTAAAGCTTTCTTT	CASSLEEGNTKAFF
few	TRBV15	TRBJ2-5	NA	TGTGCCACCAGCACACACCAAGAGACCCAGTACTTC	CATSTHQETQYF
NA	TRBV6-5	TRBJ2-4	NA	TGTGCCAGCAGTTTTACAGGAGGGACCAAAAACATTCAGTACTTC	CASSFTGGTKNIQYF
few	TRBV5-5	TRBJ1-2	NA	TGTGCCAGCAGCCCCTCGAAGGGTAACTATGGCTACACCTTC	CASSPSKGNYGYTF
few	TRBV7-2	TRBJ1-2	TRBD1	TGTGCCAGCAAGGGACAGGGGGCGCTTCGAGGTGACTACACCTTC	CASKGQGALRGDYTF
few	TRBV27	TRBJ1-5	NA	TGTGCCAGCAGTTTCGGAGGGCAGCCCCAGCATTTT	CASSFGGQPQHF
NA	TRBV11-3	TRBJ2-5	TRBD1	TGTGCCAGCAGCCCATCGGGCAGGGGGTATGAGAAGACCCAGTACTTC	CASSPSGRGYEKTQYF
NA	TRBV29-1	TRBJ2-2	NA	TGCAGCGTGCGTCGGCCTCCAAACGGGGAGCTGTTTTTT	CSVRRPPNGELFF
NA	TRBV28	TRBJ2-5	NA	TGTGCCAGCAGTTGGGCGGGAAACCCAGAGACCCAGTACTTC	CASSWAGNPETQYF
NA	TRBV28	TRBJ1-4	NA	TGTGCCAGCACCCCTTGGAGTGTGGACGAAAAACTGTTTTTT	CASTPWSVDEKLFF
NA	TRBV6-5	TRBJ1-4	NA	TGTGCCAGCAGTTACTCGAACAGGGTAGTGGAAAAACTGTTTTTT	CASSYSNRVVEKLFF
NA	TRBV29-1	TRBJ2-5	NA	TGCAGCGTTGAGATGGTCAGGGAGACCCAGTACTTC	CSVEMVRETQYF
medium-sized	TRBV20-1	TRBJ2-7	TRBD2	TGCAGTGCAAGAGGGACTAGCCCTCCCTACGAGCAGTACTTC	CSARGTSPPYEQYF
once	TRBV5-6	TRBJ1-2	NA	TGTGCCAGCAGCTTGGTTGGTCCAGCGGGCTACACCTTC	CASSLVGPAGYTF
NA	TRBV24-1	TRBJ2-1	NA	TGTGCCACCAGGTCTGCGGACAGCTTATACAATGAGCAGTTCTTC	CATRSADSLYNEQFF
NA	TRBV30	TRBJ1-1	TRBD1	TGTGCCTGGAGTTTGGCGGGGGACAGGGGAACTGAAGCTTTCTTT	CAWSLAGDRGTEAFF
few	TRBV20-1	TRBJ2-3	NA	TGCAGTGCAAGGGGCGGAACTAGCACAGATACGCAGTATTTT	CSARGGTSTDTQYF
NA	TRBV5-4	TRBJ2-3	NA	TGTGCCAGCAGCTTGACGGGGTCCCCCCCAGATACGCAGTATTTT	CASSLTGSPPDTQYF
few	TRBV30	TRBJ2-5	NA	TGTGCCTGGGCTCAGGGTTTCGAGACCCAGTACTTC	CAWAQGFETQYF
NA	TRBV20-1	TRBJ2-5	TRBD1	TGCAGTGCTGTCTCGGGACAGGGAGCTTTGGCCCAGTACTTC	CSAVSGQGALAQYF
few	TRBV5-4	TRBJ2-2	TRBD1	TGTGCCAGCAGCTCGGGACAGGGACGGAACACCGGGGAGCTGTTTTTT	CASSSGQGRNTGELFF
NA	TRBV6-1	TRBJ2-2	NA	TGTGCCAGCAGTGAAAGATCGTCCGGGTTCGGGAGCGGGGAGCTGTTTTTT	CASSERSSGFGSGELFF
few	TRBV20-1	TRBJ2-3	TRBD2	TGCAGTGCCTCAGCGGGGGGGCTCCCTGATACGCAGTATTTT	CSASAGGLPDTQYF
few	TRBV12-3/TRBV12-4	TRBJ2-4	NA	TGTGCCAGCAGTCCACACAGGGATAGGCGCATTCAGTACTTC	CASSPHRDRRIQYF
few	TRBV5-4	TRBJ2-3	NA	TGTGCCAGCAGCCCCGCCTCGACCGGGGGCACAGATACGCAGTATTTT	CASSPASTGGTDTQYF
few	TRBV28	TRBJ2-1	NA	TGTGCCAGCAGTAACGTGGGTTCCACCTACAATGAGCAGTTCTTC	CASSNVGSTYNEQFF
NA	TRBV5-4	TRBJ1-2	NA	TGTGCCAGCAGCTCGGGACAACCGGGGGACTATGGCTACACCTTC	CASSSGQPGDYGYTF
few	TRBV6-5	TRBJ2-3	TRBD2	TGTGCCAGCAGCAAAAAGCGGGATGGCCCAGATACGCAGTATTTT	CASSKKRDGPDTQYF
few	TRBV3-1	TRBJ2-5	TRBD1	TGTGCCAGCAGCCCCACACTTAGACAGGGGCAGACCCAGTACTTC	CASSPTLRQGQTQYF